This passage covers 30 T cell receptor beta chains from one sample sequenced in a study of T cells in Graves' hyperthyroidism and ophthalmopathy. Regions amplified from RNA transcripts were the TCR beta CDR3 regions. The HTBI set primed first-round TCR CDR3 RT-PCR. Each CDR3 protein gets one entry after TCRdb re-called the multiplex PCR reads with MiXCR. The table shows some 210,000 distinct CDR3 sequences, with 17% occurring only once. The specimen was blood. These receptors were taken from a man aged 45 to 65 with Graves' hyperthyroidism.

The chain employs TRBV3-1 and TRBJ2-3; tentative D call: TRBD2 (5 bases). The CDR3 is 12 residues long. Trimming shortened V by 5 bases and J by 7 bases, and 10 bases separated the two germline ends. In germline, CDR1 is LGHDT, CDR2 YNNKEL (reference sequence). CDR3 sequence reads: CASSRTANTQYF. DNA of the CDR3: TGTGCCAGCAGCAGGACTGCTAATACGCAGTATTTT.

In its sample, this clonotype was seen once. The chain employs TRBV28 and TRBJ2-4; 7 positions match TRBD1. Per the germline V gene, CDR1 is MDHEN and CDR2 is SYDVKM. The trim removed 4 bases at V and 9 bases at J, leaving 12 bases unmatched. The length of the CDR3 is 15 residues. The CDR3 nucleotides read TGTGCCAGCAGTTCATCTGACAGGGTCCATGGCATTCAGTACTTC. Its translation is CASSSSDRVHGIQYF.

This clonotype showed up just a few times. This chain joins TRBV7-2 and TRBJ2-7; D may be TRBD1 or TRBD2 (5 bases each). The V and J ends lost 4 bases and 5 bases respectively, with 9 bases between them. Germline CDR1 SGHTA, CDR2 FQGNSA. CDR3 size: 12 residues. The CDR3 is CASSSKGHEQYF. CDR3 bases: TGTGCCAGCAGCTCGAAGGGACACGAGCAGTACTTC. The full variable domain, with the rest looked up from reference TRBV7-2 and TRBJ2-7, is GAGVSQSPSNKVTEKGKDVELRCDPISGHTALYWYRQSLGQGLEFLIYFQGNSAPDKSGLPSDRFSAERTGGSVSTLTIQRTQQEDSAVYLCASSSKGHEQYFGPGTRLTVT.

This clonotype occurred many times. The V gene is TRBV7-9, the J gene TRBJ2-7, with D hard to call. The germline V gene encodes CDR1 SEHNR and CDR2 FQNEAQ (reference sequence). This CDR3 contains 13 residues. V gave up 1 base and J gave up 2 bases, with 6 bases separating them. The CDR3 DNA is TGTGCCAGCAGCTTAGAAGGGACCTACGAGCAGTACTTC. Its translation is CASSLEGTYEQYF.

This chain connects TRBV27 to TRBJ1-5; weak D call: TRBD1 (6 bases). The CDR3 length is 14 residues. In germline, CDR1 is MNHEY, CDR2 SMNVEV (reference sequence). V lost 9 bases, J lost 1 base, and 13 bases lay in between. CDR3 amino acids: CASRTQGSNQPQHF. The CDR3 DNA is TGTGCCAGTAGAACACAGGGAAGCAATCAGCCCCAGCATTTT.

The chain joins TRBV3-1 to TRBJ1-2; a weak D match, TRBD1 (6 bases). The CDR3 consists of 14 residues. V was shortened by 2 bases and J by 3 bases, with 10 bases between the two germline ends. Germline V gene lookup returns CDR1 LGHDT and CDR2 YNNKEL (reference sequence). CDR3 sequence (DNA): TGTGCCAGCAGCCAATCCGGACAGTACTATGGCTACACCTTC. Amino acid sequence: CASSQSGQYYGYTF.

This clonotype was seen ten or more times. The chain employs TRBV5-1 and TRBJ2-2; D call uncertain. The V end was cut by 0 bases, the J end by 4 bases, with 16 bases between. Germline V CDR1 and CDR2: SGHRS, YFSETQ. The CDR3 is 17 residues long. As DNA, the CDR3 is TGCGCCAGCAGCTTGGGGCAGAGTAGCATCACCACCGGGGAGCTGTTTTTT. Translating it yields CASSLGQSSITTGELFF.

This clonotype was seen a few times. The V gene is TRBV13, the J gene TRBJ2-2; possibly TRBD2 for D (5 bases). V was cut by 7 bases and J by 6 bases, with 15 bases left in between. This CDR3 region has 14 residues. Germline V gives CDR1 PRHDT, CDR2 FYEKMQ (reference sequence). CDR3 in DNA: TGTGCCAGCAACCCGAGACGGGGTTCCGGGGAGCTGTTTTTT. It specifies CASNPRRGSGELFF.

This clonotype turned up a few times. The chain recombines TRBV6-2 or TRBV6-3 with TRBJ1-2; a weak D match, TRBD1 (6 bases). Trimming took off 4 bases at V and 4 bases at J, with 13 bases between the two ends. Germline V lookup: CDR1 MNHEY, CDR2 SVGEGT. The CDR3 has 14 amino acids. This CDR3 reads CASSLGGRGYGYTF. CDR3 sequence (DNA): TGTGCCAGCAGTTTAGGGGGACGTGGCTATGGCTACACCTTC.

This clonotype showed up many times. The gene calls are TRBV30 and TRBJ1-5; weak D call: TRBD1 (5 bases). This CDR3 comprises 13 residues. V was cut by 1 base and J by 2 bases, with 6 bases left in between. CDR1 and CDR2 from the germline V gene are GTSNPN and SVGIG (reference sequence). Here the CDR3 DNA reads TGTGCCTGGAGTGGAGGGGGCAATCAGCCCCAGCATTTT. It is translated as CAWSGGGNQPQHF.

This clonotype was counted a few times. This CDR3 reads CASSLDGAANSPLHF. The CDR3 nucleotides are TGTGCCAGCAGCTTAGATGGGGCGGCGAATTCACCCCTCCACTTT. This chain joins TRBV11-1 and TRBJ1-6; tentative D call: TRBD1 (5 bases). This CDR3 is 15 amino acids long. Trimming removed 1 base at V and 7 bases at J, with 11 bases between. The V gene's germline CDR1 is SGHAT and CDR2 FQDESV (reference sequence). The full variable domain, in which reference TRBV11-1 and TRBJ1-6 provide the parts outside the CDR3, is EAEVAQSPRYKITEKSQAVAFWCDPISGHATLYWYRQILGQGPELLVQFQDESVVDDSQLPKDRFSAERLKGVDSTLKIQPAELGDSAMYLCASSLDGAANSPLHFGNGTRLTVT.

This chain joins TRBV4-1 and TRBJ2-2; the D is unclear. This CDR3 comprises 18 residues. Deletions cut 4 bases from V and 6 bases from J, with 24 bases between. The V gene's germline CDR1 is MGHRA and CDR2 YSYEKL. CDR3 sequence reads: CASSLGPRTLSVSGELFF. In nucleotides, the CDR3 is TGCGCCAGCAGCCTTGGACCGCGAACCTTGAGTGTCTCCGGGGAGCTGTTTTTT.

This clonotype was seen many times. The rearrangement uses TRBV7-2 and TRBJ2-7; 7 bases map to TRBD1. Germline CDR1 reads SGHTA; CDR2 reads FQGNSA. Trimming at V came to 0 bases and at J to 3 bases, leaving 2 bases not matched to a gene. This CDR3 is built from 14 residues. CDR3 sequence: CASSLAQGIYEQYF. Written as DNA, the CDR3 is TGTGCCAGCAGCTTAGCACAGGGGATCTACGAGCAGTACTTC.

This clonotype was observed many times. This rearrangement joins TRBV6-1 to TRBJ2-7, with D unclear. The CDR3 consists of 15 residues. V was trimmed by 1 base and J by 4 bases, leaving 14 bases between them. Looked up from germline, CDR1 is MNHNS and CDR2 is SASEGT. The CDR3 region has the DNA TGTGCCAGCAGTGAAGGTGTAGGGCAGTCTTACGAGCAGTACTTC. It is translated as CASSEGVGQSYEQYF.

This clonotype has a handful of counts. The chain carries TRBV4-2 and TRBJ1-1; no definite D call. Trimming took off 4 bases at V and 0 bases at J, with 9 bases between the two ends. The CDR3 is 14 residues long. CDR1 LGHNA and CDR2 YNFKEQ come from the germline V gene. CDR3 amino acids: CASSLNRLNTEAFF. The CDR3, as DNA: TGTGCCAGCAGCCTCAACCGGTTGAACACTGAAGCTTTCTTT.

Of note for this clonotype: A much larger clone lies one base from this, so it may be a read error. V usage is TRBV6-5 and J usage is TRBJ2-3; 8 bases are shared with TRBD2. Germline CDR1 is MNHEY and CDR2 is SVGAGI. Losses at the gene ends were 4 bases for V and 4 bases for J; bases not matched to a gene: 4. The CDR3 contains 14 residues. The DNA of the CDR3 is TGTGCCAGCAGTTCATGCGGGAGGCCAGATACGCAGTATTTT. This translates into CASSSCGRPDTQYF.

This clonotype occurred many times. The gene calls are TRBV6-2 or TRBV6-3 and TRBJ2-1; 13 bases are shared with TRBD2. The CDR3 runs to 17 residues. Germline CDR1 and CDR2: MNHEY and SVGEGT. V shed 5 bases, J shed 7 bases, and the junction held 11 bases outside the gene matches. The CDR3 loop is CASSKAPGTSGKNEQFF. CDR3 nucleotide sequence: TGTGCCAGCAGTAAAGCCCCCGGGACTAGCGGGAAAAATGAGCAGTTCTTC.

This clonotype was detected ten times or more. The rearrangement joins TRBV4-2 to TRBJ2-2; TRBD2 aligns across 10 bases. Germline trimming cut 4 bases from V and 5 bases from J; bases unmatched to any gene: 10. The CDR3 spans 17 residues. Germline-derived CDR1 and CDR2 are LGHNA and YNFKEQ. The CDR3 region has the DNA TGTGCCAGCAGCCTCCGAGCTAGCGGGAGTTATACCGGGGAGCTGTTTTTT. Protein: CASSLRASGSYTGELFF.

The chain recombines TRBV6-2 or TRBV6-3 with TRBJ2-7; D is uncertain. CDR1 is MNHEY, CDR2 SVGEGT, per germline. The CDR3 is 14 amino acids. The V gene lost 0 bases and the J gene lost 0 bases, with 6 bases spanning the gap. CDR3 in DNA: TGTGCCAGCAGTTACTCGAGCTCCTCCTACGAGCAGTACTTC. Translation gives CASSYSSSSYEQYF.

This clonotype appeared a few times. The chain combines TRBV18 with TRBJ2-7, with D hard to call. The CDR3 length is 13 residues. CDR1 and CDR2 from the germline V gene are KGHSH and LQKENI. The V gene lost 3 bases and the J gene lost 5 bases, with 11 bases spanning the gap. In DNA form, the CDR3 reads TGTGCCAGCTCACCGGCCCAACGGGACGAGCAGTACTTC. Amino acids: CASSPAQRDEQYF.

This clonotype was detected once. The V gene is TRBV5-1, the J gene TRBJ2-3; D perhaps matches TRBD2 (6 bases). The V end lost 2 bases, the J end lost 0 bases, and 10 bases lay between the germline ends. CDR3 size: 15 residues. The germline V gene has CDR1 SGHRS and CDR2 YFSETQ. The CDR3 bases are TGCGCCAGCAGCTTCGGGGGAAGTAGCACAGATACGCAGTATTTT. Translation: CASSFGGSSTDTQYF. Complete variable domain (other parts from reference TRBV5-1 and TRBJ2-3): KAGVTQTPRYLIKTRGQQVTLSCSPISGHRSVSWYQQTPGQGLQFLFEYFSETQRNKGNFPGRFSGRQFSNSRSEMNVSTLELGDSALYLCASSFGGSSTDTQYFGPGTRLTVL.

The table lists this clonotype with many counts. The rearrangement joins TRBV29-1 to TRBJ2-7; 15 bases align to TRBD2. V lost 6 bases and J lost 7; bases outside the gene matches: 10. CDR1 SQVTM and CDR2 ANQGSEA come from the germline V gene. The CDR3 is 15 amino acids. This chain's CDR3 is CSVRTSGRAPKEQYF. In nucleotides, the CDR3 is TGCAGCGTGCGGACTAGCGGGAGGGCCCCTAAGGAGCAGTACTTC.

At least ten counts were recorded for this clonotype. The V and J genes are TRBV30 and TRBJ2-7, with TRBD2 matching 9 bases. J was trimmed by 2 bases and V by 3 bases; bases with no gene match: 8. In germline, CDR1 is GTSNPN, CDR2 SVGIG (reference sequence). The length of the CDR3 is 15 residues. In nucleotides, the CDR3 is TGTGCCTGGAGCGCGGCTAGCGGGGTCGCCTACGAGCAGTACTTC. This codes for CAWSAASGVAYEQYF.

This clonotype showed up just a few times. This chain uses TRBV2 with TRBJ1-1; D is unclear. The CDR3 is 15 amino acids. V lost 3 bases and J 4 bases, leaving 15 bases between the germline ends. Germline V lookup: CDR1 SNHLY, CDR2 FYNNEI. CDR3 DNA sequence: TGTGCCAGCAGTGATAGTACTAGGACCATCACTGAAGCTTTCTTT. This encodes CASSDSTRTITEAFF.

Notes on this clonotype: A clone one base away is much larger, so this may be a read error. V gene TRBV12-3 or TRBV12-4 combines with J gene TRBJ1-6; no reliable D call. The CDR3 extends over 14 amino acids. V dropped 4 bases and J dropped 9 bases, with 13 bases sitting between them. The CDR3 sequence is CASSWWDRRSPLHF. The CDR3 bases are TGTGCCAGCAGTTGGTGGGATCGTCGTTCACCCCTCCACTTT.

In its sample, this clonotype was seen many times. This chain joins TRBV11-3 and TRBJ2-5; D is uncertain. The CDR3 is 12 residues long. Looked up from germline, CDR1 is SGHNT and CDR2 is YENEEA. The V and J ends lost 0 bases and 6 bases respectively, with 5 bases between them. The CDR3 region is CASSLDLQTQYF. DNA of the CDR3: TGTGCCAGCAGCTTAGACCTGCAGACCCAGTACTTC.

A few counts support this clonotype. The CDR3 nucleotides are TGCGCCAGCAGCCAGTACCGGGCAGACGTCAATGAGCAGTTCTTC. Amino acids: CASSQYRADVNEQFF. This rearrangement joins TRBV4-1 to TRBJ2-1; D not resolved. Germline loops: CDR1 MGHRA, CDR2 YSYEKL. Trimming cost V 3 bases and J 6 bases, with 15 bases left between them. The CDR3 is 15 amino acids.

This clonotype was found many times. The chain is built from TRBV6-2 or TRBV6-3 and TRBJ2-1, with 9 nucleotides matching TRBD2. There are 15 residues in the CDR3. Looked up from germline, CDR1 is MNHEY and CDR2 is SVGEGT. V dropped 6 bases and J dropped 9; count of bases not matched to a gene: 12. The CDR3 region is CASSISGSRGAEQFF. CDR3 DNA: TGTGCCAGCAGCATTAGCGGGAGTCGCGGGGCTGAGCAGTTCTTC.

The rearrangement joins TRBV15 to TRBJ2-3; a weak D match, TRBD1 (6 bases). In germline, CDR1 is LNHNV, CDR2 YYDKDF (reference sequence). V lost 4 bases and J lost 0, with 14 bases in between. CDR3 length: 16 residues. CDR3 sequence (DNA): TGTGCCACCAGCACCCCCATGGGGGCTAGCACAGATACGCAGTATTTT. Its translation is CATSTPMGASTDTQYF.

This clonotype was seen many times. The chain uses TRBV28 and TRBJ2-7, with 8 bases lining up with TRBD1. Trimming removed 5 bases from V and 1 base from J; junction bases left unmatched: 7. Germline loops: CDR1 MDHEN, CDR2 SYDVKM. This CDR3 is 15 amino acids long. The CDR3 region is CASSPSDRASYEQYF. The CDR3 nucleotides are TGTGCCAGCAGTCCCTCGGACAGGGCTTCCTACGAGCAGTACTTC.